A single sample is the source of the 25 T cell receptor beta chains below, sequenced in a study of T cell responses to AZD1222 COVID-19 vaccine. Sequenced by immunoSEQ multiplex PCR; TCRdb stores in-frame clones only, minus some. The sample gives 150,000 to 200,000 clones, around 90% of which show up once; 3.5% to 5.5% is in the top ten. Sequences were derived from peripheral blood, sampled 28 days after the second dose of the MenACWY control vaccine. These receptors all stem from an adult who received the MenACWY meningococcal vaccine as a control.

This clone was detected a few times. The chain recombines TRBV18 with TRBJ2-3, with D tentatively TRBD1 (5 bases). Germline assignment: CDR1 KGHSH and CDR2 LQKENI. CDR3 length: 15 residues. V was trimmed by 5 bases and J by 1 base, leaving 13 bases between them. CDR3 nucleotides: TGTGCCAGCTCAGGCCGTCAGGGCCGCACAGATACGCAGTATTTT. Translating gives CASSGRQGRTDTQYF.

V gene TRBV6-1 combines with J gene TRBJ1-4; no clear D. Between the trimmed V and J ends, which lost 3 bases and 0 bases, there was a span of 5 bases. This CDR3 spans 14 amino acids. Germline CDR1 reads MNHNS; CDR2 reads SASEGT. The CDR3 DNA sequence: TGTGCCAGCAGTGAGGCTGCAACTAATGAAAAACTGTTTTTT. Protein sequence: CASSEAATNEKLFF.

The rearrangement uses TRBV24-1 and TRBJ2-3; D unresolved. The germline CDR1 and CDR2 sequences are KGHDR and SFDVKD. V was pared by 4 bases and J by 3 bases, with 13 bases between. This CDR3 comprises 15 residues. CDR3 sequence: CATSDHKYLTDTQYF. The DNA of the CDR3 is TGTGCCACCAGTGACCACAAATATCTTACAGATACGCAGTATTTT.

The chain employs TRBV4-3 and TRBJ2-2; TRBD2 is a possible D gene (5 bases). Germline CDR1 LGHNA, CDR2 YSLEER. Trimming removed 0 bases from V and 4 bases from J, with 9 bases in between. The length of the CDR3 is 15 residues. CDR3 residues: CASSQEPGVTGELFF. DNA for the CDR3: TGCGCCAGCAGCCAAGAACCCGGGGTCACCGGGGAGCTGTTTTTT.

The rearrangement joins TRBV7-9 to TRBJ1-1; D remains ambiguous. CDR3 size: 14 residues. CDR1 and CDR2 (germline): SEHNR, FQNEAQ (reference sequence). Trimming took 1 base from V and 3 from J, leaving 9 bases between them. The CDR3 nucleotides are TGTGCCAGCAGCTTAGACGCCGGGGACACTGAAGCTTTCTTT. This sequence encodes CASSLDAGDTEAFF.

This chain connects TRBV7-2 to TRBJ2-5; D uncertain. CDR1 is SGHTA and CDR2 is FQGNSA in the germline V gene. Trimming took 4 bases from V and 5 from J, leaving 14 bases between them. The CDR3 consists of 14 residues. For the CDR3, the DNA is TGTGCCAGCAGCTCCCCCCCAGGATACGAGACCCAGTACTTC. Translating gives CASSSPPGYETQYF. The full variable domain, with the rest looked up from reference TRBV7-2 and TRBJ2-5, is GAGVSQSPSNKVTEKGKDVELRCDPISGHTALYWYRQSLGQGLEFLIYFQGNSAPDKSGLPSDRFSAERTGGSVSTLTIQRTQQEDSAVYLCASSSPPGYETQYFGPGTRLLVL.

The gene calls are TRBV6-2 or TRBV6-3 and TRBJ2-3, with D uncertain. The V end lost 6 bases, the J end lost 2 bases, and 18 bases lay between the germline ends. The CDR3 sequence is 16 residues long. Germline loops: CDR1 MNHEY, CDR2 SVGEGT. In DNA, the CDR3 is TGTGCCAGCAGCTCCCCTGCAACTTACTTCACAGATACGCAGTATTTT. Translated: CASSSPATYFTDTQYF.

The rearrangement uses TRBV7-8 and TRBJ1-5, with TRBD1 as a possible D gene (5 bases). Germline assignment: CDR1 SGHVS and CDR2 FQNEAQ. CDR3 size: 15 residues. Trimming took off 4 bases at V and 5 bases at J, with 15 bases between the two ends. The CDR3, as DNA: TGTGCCAGCAGCTACGCCAGGGTTACCCATCAGCCCCAGCATTTT. This codes for CASSYARVTHQPQHF.

This chain connects TRBV29-1 to TRBJ2-7; TRBD1 matches at 7 bases. Trimming cost V 7 bases and J 3 bases; bases outside gene matches: 15. The CDR3 is 15 amino acids. Germline loops: CDR1 SQVTM, CDR2 ANQGSEA. The CDR3 coding sequence is TGCAGCGCCCAGATTTACAGGGGTTCGAGCTACGAGCAGTACTTC. Its protein product is CSAQIYRGSSYEQYF.

V usage is TRBV7-2 and J usage is TRBJ2-1, with 8 positions matching TRBD1. The CDR3 sequence is 16 residues long. Germline CDR1 is SGHTA and CDR2 is FQGNSA. The V gene end was trimmed by 0 bases and the J gene end by 5 bases; junction bases not matched to a gene: 6. The chain's CDR3 is CASSLAAGTGHNEQFF. CDR3 nucleotides: TGTGCCAGCAGCTTAGCTGCCGGGACAGGACACAATGAGCAGTTCTTC.

The gene calls are TRBV28 and TRBJ1-4; D might be TRBD1 (6 bases). CDR3 length: 14 residues. Deletions cut 6 bases from V and 4 bases from J, with 12 bases between. The germline CDR1 and CDR2 sequences are MDHEN and SYDVKM. The CDR3 coding sequence is TGTGCCAGCAGCTCCGGGACAAGTAATGAAAAACTGTTTTTT. Residues: CASSSGTSNEKLFF.

The sample holds a few counts of this clone. This chain joins TRBV5-4 and TRBJ2-7; D may be TRBD1 or TRBD2 (5 bases each). V lost 4 bases and J lost 5, with 13 bases in between. This CDR3 contains 13 residues. The germline V gene encodes CDR1 SGHNT and CDR2 YYREEE (reference sequence). The DNA of the CDR3 is TGTGCCAGCAGCGGAGGCCGGGACGACGAGCAGTACTTC. Translation gives CASSGGRDDEQYF.

The sample holds one count of this clone. The gene calls are TRBV10-3 and TRBJ1-1; the D is unclear. Germline CDR1 ENHRY, CDR2 SYGVKD. The ends were cut back, 0 bases at V and 11 bases at J, with 13 bases in the middle. The CDR3 totals 13 residues. CDR3 sequence: CAISESEVHYAFF. CDR3 in DNA: TGTGCCATCAGTGAGTCGGAGGTACACTACGCTTTCTTT.

This rearrangement joins TRBV28 to TRBJ1-2; 9 nucleotides align to TRBD1. The V gene's germline CDR1 is MDHEN and CDR2 SYDVKM. Unmatched junction bases numbered 8, after V lost 6 bases and J lost 12 bases. CDR3 length equals 12 residues. The CDR3 bases are TGTGCCAGCAGACGGGAAAACAGGGGGCACACCTTC. Translation: CASRRENRGHTF.

The rearrangement links TRBV5-6 to TRBJ1-4, with TRBD1 matching over 10 bases. There are 15 residues in the CDR3. J gave up 7 bases and V 4 bases, and 7 bases lay outside the gene matches. Germline V CDR1 and CDR2: SGHDT, YYEEEE. CDR3 nucleotide sequence: TGTGCCAGCAGCATCGGACAGGGGGGCTTTGAAAAACTGTTTTTT. It is translated as CASSIGQGGFEKLFF.

The rearrangement links TRBV7-2 to TRBJ1-3; 9 bases are shared with TRBD1. Germline CDR1 and CDR2: SGHTA and FQGNSA. This CDR3 spans 16 amino acids. The V segment lost 5 bases and the J segment 2 bases; nucleotides outside the gene matches: 7. CDR3 sequence reads: CASSLRQGGTGNTIYF. As DNA, the CDR3 is TGTGCCAGCAGCCTGCGACAGGGGGGGACTGGAAACACCATATATTTT.

The V and J genes are TRBV11-2 and TRBJ1-1; a possible D gene is TRBD1 (6 bases). CDR1 is SGHAT, CDR2 FQNNGV, per germline. This CDR3 spans 12 amino acids. The V end lost 3 bases, the J end lost 6 bases, and 8 bases lay between the germline ends. In nucleotides, the CDR3 is TGTGCCAGCAGCTTGCAGGGGTCTGAAGCTTTCTTT. Amino acids: CASSLQGSEAFF.

The V gene is TRBV6-4, the J gene TRBJ1-5; D might be TRBD1 (5 bases). This CDR3 has 14 residues. The V end was cut by 6 bases, the J end by 9 bases, with 18 bases between. Germline V gives CDR1 MRHNA, CDR2 SNTAGT. The CDR3 DNA reads TGTGCCAGCAGCCAGGAGGAGGGGAGTGGGCCCCAGCATTTT. Protein sequence: CASSQEEGSGPQHF.

V and J are TRBV5-1 and TRBJ1-4; 7 bases are a match to TRBD1. V dropped 6 bases and J dropped 3; count of bases not matched to a gene: 5. CDR1 is SGHRS and CDR2 is YFSETQ in the germline V gene. The CDR3 has 14 residues. The CDR3 nucleotides read TGCGCCAGCAACCCGGGACAGCCTAATGAAAAACTGTTTTTT. Translating gives CASNPGQPNEKLFF.

This chain joins TRBV3-1 (or the pseudogene TRBV3-2) and TRBJ2-7, with D possibly being TRBD2 (6 bases). Per germline, CDR1 LGHDT and CDR2 YNNKEL (reference sequence). Trimming removed 0 bases from V and 5 bases from J, with 11 bases in between. This CDR3 spans 14 amino acids. CDR3 loop: CASSQEGTSNEQYF. The CDR3 DNA follows: TGTGCCAGCAGCCAAGAAGGCACTAGCAACGAGCAGTACTTC.

This clone was seen just once. V usage is TRBV27 and J usage is TRBJ2-2; weak D call: TRBD1 (6 bases). The CDR3 is 16 amino acids. Germline CDR1 is MNHEY and CDR2 is SMNVEV (reference sequence). Trimming took 8 bases from V and 0 from J, leaving 16 bases between them. Here the CDR3 DNA reads TGTGCCAGCGGATTATGGGGACAAACGAACACCGGGGAGCTGTTTTTT. Translated: CASGLWGQTNTGELFF.

Turning to this clone: Distinct nucleotide sequences in the sample also encode this CDR3. The chain combines TRBV28 with TRBJ2-7; D not certain. Trimming took 6 bases from V and 3 from J, leaving 6 bases between them. Germline V gives CDR1 MDHEN, CDR2 SYDVKM. The CDR3 consists of 11 residues. The CDR3 nucleotides are TGTGCCAGCAGCCTAAACTACGAGCAGTACTTC. Protein product: CASSLNYEQYF.

This clone is a singleton in its sample. The CDR3 DNA is TGTGCCATCAGTGAGGGGCTTAACACTGAAGCTTTCTTT. Translation: CAISEGLNTEAFF. The chain carries TRBV10-3 and TRBJ1-1; D gene ambiguous. The V gene lost 2 bases and the J gene lost 2 bases, with 6 bases spanning the gap. This CDR3 comprises 13 residues. CDR1 is ENHRY, CDR2 SYGVKD, per germline.

This rearrangement joins TRBV27 to TRBJ1-1, with a weak D call TRBD1 (5 bases). Deletions cut 3 bases from V and 2 bases from J, with 7 bases between. The germline gives CDR1 MNHEY, CDR2 SMNVEV (reference sequence). The CDR3 sequence is 13 residues long. The CDR3 loop is CASSFGGNTEAFF. The DNA for the CDR3 is TGTGCCAGCAGTTTCGGGGGAAACACTGAAGCTTTCTTT.

The chain links TRBV7-9 to TRBJ2-3, with D unresolved. The V gene's germline CDR1 is SEHNR and CDR2 FQNEAQ (reference sequence). The CDR3 extends over 14 amino acids. V lost 2 bases and J 6 bases, leaving 12 bases between the germline ends. The DNA of the CDR3 is TGTGCCAGCAGCTTATACTCCTTCTTGGATACGCAGTATTTT. As protein: CASSLYSFLDTQYF.